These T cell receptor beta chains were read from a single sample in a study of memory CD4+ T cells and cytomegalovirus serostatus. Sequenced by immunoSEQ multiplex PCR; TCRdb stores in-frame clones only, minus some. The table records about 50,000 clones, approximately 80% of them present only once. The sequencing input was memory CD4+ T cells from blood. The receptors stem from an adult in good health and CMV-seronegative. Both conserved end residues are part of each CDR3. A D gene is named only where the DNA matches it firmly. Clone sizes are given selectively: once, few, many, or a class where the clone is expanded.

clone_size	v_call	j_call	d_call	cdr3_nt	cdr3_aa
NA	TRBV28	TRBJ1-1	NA	TGTGCCAGCAAAACAGGAGGGACATACGAAGCTTTCTTT	CASKTGGTYEAFF
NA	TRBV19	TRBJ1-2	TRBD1	TGTGCCAGTGAATCGGGACAGGGGCTTGGCTACACCTTC	CASESGQGLGYTF
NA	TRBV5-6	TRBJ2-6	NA	TGTGCCAGCAGTGATGGACTGACCTCTGGGGCCAACGTCCTGACTTTC	CASSDGLTSGANVLTF
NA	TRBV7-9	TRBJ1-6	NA	TGTGCCAGCAGCTTAGGACAAGGGGAAGCCAATTCACCCCTCCACTTT	CASSLGQGEANSPLHF
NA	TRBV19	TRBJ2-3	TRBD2	TGTGCCAGTAGTACACTAGCGGGGGGGAAAGATACGCAGTATTTT	CASSTLAGGKDTQYF
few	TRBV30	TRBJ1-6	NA	TGTGCCTGGAGACACCCAAGTTCCTATAATTCACCCCTCCACTTT	CAWRHPSSYNSPLHF
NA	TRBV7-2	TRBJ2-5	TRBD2	TGTGCCAGCAGCTTAGAAGCGGGGGGGACCCAAGAGACCCAGTACTTC	CASSLEAGGTQETQYF
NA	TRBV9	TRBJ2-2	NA	TGTGCCAGCAGCGTAAAACAGGGGAACACCGGGGAGCTGTTTTTT	CASSVKQGNTGELFF
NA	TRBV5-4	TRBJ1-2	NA	TGTGCCAGCAGCCTGGGGAGGGGCTCGAATGGCTACACCTTC	CASSLGRGSNGYTF
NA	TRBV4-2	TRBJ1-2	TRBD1	TGTGCCAGCAGCCTTCAGGGGGAGCCTAACTATGGCTACACCTTC	CASSLQGEPNYGYTF
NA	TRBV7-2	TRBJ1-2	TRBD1	TGTGCCAGCAGCTTAGCGAAGGGGGCGCAGTATGGCTACACCTTC	CASSLAKGAQYGYTF
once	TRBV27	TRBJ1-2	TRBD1	TGTGCCAGCAGTTCCCACAGGGGGGACAGGAACTATGGCTACACCTTC	CASSSHRGDRNYGYTF
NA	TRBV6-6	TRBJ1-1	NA	TGTGCCAGTCGAGTAGACACTGAAGCTTTCTTT	CASRVDTEAFF
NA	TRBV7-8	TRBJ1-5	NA	TGTGCCAGCAGCTTAGCGGCCCTAGGGGATCCCTATCAGCCCCAGCATTTT	CASSLAALGDPYQPQHF
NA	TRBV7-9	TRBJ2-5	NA	TGTGCCAGCAGTTTAGAGACCCAGTACTTC	CASSLETQYF
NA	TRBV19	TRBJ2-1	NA	TGTGCCAGTAGTATATGGGGAGTCTACAATGAGCAGTTCTTC	CASSIWGVYNEQFF
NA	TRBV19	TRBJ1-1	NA	TGTGCCAGTAGTACATCCCGGAACACTGAAGCTTTCTTT	CASSTSRNTEAFF
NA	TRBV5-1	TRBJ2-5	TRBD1	TGCGCCAGCAGCTTACAGGGGGCGGGAGAGACCCAGTACTTC	CASSLQGAGETQYF